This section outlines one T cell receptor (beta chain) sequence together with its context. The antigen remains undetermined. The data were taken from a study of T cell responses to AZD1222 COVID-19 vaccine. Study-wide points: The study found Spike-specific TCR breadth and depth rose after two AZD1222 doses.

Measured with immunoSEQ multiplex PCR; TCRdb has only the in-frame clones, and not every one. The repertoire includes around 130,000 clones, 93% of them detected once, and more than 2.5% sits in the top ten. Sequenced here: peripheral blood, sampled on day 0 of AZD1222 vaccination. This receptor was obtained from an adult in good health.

The CDR3 sequence: CASSLLRTTTNEKLFF. The DNA for the CDR3 is TGCGCCAGCAGCTTGTTAAGGACTACAACTAATGAAAAACTGTTTTTT. The chain recombines TRBV5-1 with TRBJ1-4, with D unresolved. V dropped 1 base and J dropped 0 bases, with 10 bases sitting between them. CDR1 and CDR2 (germline): SGHRS, YFSETQ. The CDR3 is made up of 16 amino acids.